This T cell receptor beta chain was sequenced for a study of blood T cell repertoires in COVID-19. Looking at the study overall: The samples span acute and convalescent COVID-19 from the United States, Italy and Spain.

From germline, CDR1 is SGHDN and CDR2 FVKESK. The V end was cut by 1 base, the J end by 9 bases, with 10 bases between. This CDR3 comprises 13 residues. Sequencing used immunoSEQ multiplex PCR; TCRdb keeps in-frame clones, though not all of them. The sample includes about 210,000 clones, approximately 86% of them seen just once. The chain uses TRBV14 and TRBJ1-3; D is uncertain. The origin of this receptor is a man aged 35 to 55 with acute or convalescent COVID-19. The source material was peripheral blood. DNA for the CDR3: TGTGCCAGCAGCCAAGTGGGAGGCAGCACCATATATTTT. Translated: CASSQVGGSTIYF.